This T cell receptor (beta chain) emerged from a study of control samples from healthy donors and cancer patients. The germline CDR1 and CDR2 sequences are SGDLS and YYNGEE. The CDR3 runs 14 residues. The V end lost 0 bases, the J end lost 5 bases, and 9 bases lay between the germline ends. This table comes from immunoSEQ multiplex PCR, and its TCRdb copy is limited to in-frame clones, with some not included. The table has around 130,000 clones, roughly 89% seen once. This clonotype was obtained from a man aged 50 or older with head and neck cancer. Sequenced input: PBMCs. This chain uses TRBV9 with TRBJ1-5; unclear D gene. CDR3 region: CASSVGVSHQPQHF. CDR3 DNA sequence: TGTGCCAGCAGCGTAGGGGTTTCTCATCAGCCCCAGCATTTT.